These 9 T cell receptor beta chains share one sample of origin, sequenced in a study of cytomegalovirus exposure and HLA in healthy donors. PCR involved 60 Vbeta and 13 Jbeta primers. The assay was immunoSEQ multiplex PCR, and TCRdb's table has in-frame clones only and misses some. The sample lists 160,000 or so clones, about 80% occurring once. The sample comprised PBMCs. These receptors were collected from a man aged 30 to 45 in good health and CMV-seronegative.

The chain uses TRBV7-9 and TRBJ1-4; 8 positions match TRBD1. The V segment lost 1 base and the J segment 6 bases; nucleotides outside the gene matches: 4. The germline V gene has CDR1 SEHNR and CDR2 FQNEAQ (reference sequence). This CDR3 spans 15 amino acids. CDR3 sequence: CASSLDGTGYEKLFF. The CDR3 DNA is TGTGCCAGCAGCTTAGACGGGACAGGCTATGAAAAACTGTTTTTT.

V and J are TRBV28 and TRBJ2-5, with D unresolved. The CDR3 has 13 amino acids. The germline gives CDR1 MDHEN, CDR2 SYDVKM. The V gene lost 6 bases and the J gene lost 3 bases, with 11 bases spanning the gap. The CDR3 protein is CASSLGLKETQYF. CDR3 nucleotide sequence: TGTGCCAGCAGCCTGGGCCTAAAAGAGACCCAGTACTTC.

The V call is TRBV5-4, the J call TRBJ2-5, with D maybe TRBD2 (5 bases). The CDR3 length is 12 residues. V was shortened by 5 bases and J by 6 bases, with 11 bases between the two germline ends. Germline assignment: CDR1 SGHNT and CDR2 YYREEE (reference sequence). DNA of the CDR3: TGTGCCAGCAGGGACGGGGTAAAGACCCAGTACTTC. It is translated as CASRDGVKTQYF.

This chain's CDR3 is CASRTGQGVFSYEQYF. CDR3 DNA sequence: TGTGCCAGCAGAACGGGACAGGGGGTTTTCTCCTACGAGCAGTACTTC. The chain employs TRBV28 and TRBJ2-7; 11 bases line up with TRBD1. The V gene's germline CDR1 is MDHEN and CDR2 SYDVKM. The CDR3 totals 16 residues. J gave up 0 bases and V 6 bases, and 7 bases lay outside the gene matches.

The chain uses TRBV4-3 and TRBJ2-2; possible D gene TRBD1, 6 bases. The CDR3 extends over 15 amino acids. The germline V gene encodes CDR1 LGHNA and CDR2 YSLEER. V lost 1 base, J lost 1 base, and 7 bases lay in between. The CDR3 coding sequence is TGCGCCAGCAGCCAAGCGACAGGGAACACCGGGGAGCTGTTTTTT. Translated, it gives CASSQATGNTGELFF.

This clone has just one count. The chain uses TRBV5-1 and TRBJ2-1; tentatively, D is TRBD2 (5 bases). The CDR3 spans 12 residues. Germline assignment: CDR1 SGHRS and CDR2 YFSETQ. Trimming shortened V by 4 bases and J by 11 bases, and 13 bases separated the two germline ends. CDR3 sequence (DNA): TGCGCCAGCAGCCGGGAATCCAGCAAGCAGTTCTTC. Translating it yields CASSRESSKQFF.

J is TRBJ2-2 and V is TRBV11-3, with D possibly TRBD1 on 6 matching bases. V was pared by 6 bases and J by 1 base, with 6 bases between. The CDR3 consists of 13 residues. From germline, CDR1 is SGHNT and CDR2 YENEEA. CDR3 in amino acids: CASRTGNTGELFF. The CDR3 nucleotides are TGTGCCAGCAGGACAGGGAACACCGGGGAGCTGTTTTTT.

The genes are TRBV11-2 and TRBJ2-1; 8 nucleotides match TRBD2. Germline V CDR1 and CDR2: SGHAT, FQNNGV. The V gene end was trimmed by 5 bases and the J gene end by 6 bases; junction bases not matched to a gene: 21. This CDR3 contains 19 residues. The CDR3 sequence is CASSVLADPLLGKGNEQFF. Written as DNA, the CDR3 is TGTGCCAGCAGCGTACTAGCGGACCCGCTCTTAGGTAAAGGCAATGAGCAGTTCTTC.

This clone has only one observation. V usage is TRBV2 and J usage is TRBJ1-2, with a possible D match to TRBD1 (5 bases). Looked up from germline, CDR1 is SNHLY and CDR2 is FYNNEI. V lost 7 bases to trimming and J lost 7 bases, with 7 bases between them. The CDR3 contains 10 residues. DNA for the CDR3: TGTGCCAGCAAAGGGGTTGGCTACACCTTC. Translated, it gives CASKGVGYTF.